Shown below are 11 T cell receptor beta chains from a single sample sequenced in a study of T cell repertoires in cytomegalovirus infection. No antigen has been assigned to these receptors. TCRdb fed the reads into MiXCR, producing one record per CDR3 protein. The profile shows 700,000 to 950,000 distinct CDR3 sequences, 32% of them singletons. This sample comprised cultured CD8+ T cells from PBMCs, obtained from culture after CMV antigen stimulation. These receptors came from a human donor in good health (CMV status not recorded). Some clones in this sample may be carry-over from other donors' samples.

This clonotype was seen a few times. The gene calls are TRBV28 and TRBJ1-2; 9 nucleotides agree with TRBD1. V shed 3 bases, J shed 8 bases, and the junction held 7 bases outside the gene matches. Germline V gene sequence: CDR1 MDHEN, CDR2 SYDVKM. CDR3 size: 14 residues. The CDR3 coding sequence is TGTGCCAGCAGTTTCGTACAGGGGGCGCACGGCTACACCTTC. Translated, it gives CASSFVQGAHGYTF.

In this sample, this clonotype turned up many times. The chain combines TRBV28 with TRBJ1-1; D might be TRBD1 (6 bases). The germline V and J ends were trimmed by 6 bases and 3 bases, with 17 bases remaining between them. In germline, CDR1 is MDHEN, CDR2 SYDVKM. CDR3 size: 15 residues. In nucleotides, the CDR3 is TGTGCCAGCAGCCTCCCGACGAAGGGGGACACTGAAGCTTTCTTT. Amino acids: CASSLPTKGDTEAFF.

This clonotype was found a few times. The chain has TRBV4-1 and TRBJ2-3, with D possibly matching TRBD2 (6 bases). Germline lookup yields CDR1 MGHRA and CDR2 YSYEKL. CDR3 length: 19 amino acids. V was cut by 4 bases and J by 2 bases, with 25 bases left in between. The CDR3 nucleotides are TGCGCCAGCAGCCTCACCCCCGTCTTGGCGGGGCCATCCACAGATACGCAGTATTTT. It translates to CASSLTPVLAGPSTDTQYF.

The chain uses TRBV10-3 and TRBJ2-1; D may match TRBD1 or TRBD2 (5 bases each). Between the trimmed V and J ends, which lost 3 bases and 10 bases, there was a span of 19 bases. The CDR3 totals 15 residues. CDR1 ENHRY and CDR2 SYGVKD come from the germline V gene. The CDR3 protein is CAISDRDHNTREQFF. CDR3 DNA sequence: TGTGCCATCAGTGATCGGGACCATAATACGCGGGAGCAGTTCTTC.

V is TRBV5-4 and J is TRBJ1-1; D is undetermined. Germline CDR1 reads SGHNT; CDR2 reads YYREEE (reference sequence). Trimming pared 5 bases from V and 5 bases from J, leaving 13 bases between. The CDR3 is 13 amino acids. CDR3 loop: CASRTTMSTEAFF. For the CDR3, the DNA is TGTGCCAGCAGGACAACTATGAGTACTGAAGCTTTCTTT. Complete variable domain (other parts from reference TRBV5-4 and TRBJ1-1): ETGVTQSPTHLIKTRGQQVTLRCSSQSGHNTVSWYQQALGQGPQFIFQYYREEENGRGNFPPRFSGLQFPNYSSELNVNALELDDSALYLCASRTTMSTEAFFGQGTRLTVV.

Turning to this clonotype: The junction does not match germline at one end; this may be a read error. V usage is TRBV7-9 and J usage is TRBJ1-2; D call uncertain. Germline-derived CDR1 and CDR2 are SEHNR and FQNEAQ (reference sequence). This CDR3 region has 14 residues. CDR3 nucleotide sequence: TGTGTCAGCAGCCCCCCGATGTGGACGCAGGGCTACACCTTC. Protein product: CVSSPPMWTQGYTF.

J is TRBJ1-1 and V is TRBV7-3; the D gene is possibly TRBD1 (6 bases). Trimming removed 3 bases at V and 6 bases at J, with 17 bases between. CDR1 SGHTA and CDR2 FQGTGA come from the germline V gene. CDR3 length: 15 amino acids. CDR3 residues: CASSLAPTGFSEAFF. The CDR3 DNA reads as TGTGCCAGCAGCTTGGCGCCTACAGGGTTTTCTGAAGCTTTCTTT.

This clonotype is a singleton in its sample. The DNA for the CDR3 is TGTGCCAGCAGTTTAGGGGGGACTCCAGGTCACAATGAGCAGTTCTTC. The encoded protein is CASSLGGTPGHNEQFF. The chain is built from TRBV28 and TRBJ2-1; possibly TRBD2 for D (6 bases). CDR1 and CDR2 from the germline V gene are MDHEN and SYDVKM. The CDR3 has 16 amino acids. The germline V and J ends were trimmed by 2 bases and 5 bases, with 16 bases remaining between them.

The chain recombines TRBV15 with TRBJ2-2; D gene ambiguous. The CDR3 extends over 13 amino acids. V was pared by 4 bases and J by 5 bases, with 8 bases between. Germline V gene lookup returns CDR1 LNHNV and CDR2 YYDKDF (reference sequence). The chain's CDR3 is CATSIGGTGELFF. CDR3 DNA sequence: TGTGCCACCAGCATCGGCGGAACCGGGGAGCTGTTTTTT.

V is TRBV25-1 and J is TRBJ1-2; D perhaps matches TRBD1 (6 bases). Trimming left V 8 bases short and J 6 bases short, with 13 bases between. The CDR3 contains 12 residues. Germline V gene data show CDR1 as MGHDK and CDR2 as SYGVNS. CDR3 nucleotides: TGTGCCAGCGCCGCGGGGGCGAATGGCTACACCTTC. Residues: CASAAGANGYTF.

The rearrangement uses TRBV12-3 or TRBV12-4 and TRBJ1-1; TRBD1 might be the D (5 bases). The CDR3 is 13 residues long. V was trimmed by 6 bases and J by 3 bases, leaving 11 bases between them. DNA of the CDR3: TGTGCCAGCAGATCCAGGGTACACACTGAAGCTTTCTTT. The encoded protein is CASRSRVHTEAFF.